The 15 T cell receptor beta chains below come from one sample, sequenced in a study of cytomegalovirus exposure and HLA in healthy donors (dated by TCRdb to about 2017). To prepare the library, the immunoSEQ multiplex PCR assay was applied. TCRdb retrieved this table from immuneACCESS and kept in-frame rearrangements only. Not all clones are present; in checked studies, unresolved V genes account for under half, and no reason is known for the remainder. Counted in this sample were about 110,000 clones; 70% to 90% of them appeared once. The ten biggest clones cover 3% to 3.5% of the sample. Sequencing was performed on PBMCs. Every receptor here comes from a woman aged 18-29 years in good health and CMV-seronegative.

CDR3 amino acids: CASGARGSSNQPQHF. The DNA of the CDR3 is TGTGCCAGCGGGGCCAGGGGTAGTAGCAATCAGCCCCAGCATTTT. This rearrangement joins TRBV2 to TRBJ1-5; tentatively, D is TRBD1 (6 bases). This CDR3 spans 15 amino acids. In germline, CDR1 is SNHLY, CDR2 FYNNEI. The V and J ends lost 8 bases and 0 bases respectively, with 14 bases between them.

The genes are TRBV9 and TRBJ1-1, with unresolved D. The germline gives CDR1 SGDLS, CDR2 YYNGEE. Trimming cost V 4 bases and J 4 bases, with 11 bases left between them. CDR3 length: 13 amino acids. CDR3 coding DNA: TGTGCCAGCAGCACGGGCGGGGTCACTGAAGCTTTCTTT. This gives the protein CASSTGGVTEAFF.

V usage is TRBV6-5 and J usage is TRBJ2-7; possibly TRBD2 for D (6 bases). CDR3 length equals 13 residues. Germline-derived CDR1 and CDR2 are MNHEY and SVGAGI. The germline V and J ends were trimmed by 0 bases and 7 bases, with 10 bases remaining between them. The CDR3, as DNA: TGTGCCAGCAGTTACTCGCGGGAAGAAGAGCAGTACTTC. It yields the protein CASSYSREEEQYF.

This chain uses TRBV11-2 with TRBJ1-4; 10 bases are shared with TRBD1. V lost 4 bases and J lost 4; bases outside the gene matches: 15. Germline V CDR1 and CDR2: SGHAT, FQNNGV. The CDR3 runs to 19 residues. The CDR3 DNA sequence: TGTGCCAGCAGCTCCTCGGACAGGGGGGCCCCTCGTGTTAATGAAAAACTGTTTTTT. Residues: CASSSSDRGAPRVNEKLFF.

The chain combines TRBV6-1 with TRBJ1-6; weak D call: TRBD1 (6 bases). Germline V gene data show CDR1 as MNHNS and CDR2 as SASEGT. Trimming pared 3 bases from V and 7 bases from J, leaving 13 bases between. The CDR3 has 15 residues. The chain's CDR3 is CASSETEGENSPLHF. The CDR3 nucleotides read TGTGCCAGCAGTGAGACTGAGGGGGAAAATTCACCCCTCCACTTT.

This chain connects TRBV28 to TRBJ1-2; 7 bases are a match to TRBD1. The junction had 9 bases not matched to a gene; V was cut back by 7 bases and J by 4 bases. Germline CDR1 is MDHEN and CDR2 is SYDVKM. This CDR3 has 14 amino acids. This CDR3 is CASTFPGGSYGYTF. The DNA of the CDR3 is TGTGCCAGCACGTTCCCAGGGGGTAGCTATGGCTACACCTTC.

This chain links TRBV5-4 with TRBJ2-1; 9 nucleotides align to TRBD2. The CDR3 spans 16 residues. Germline V gene lookup returns CDR1 SGHNT and CDR2 YYREEE (reference sequence). The ends lost 0 bases at V and 9 bases at J; junction bases unmatched: 10. The DNA for the CDR3 is TGTGCCAGCAGCTTGGCGGGACTGCGGGGGGGTACTGAGCAGTTCTTC. Translation gives CASSLAGLRGGTEQFF.

This chain uses TRBV9 with TRBJ1-4; maybe TRBD1 (5 bases). CDR3 size: 19 residues. Trimming removed 4 bases from V and 6 bases from J, with 28 bases in between. In germline, CDR1 is SGDLS, CDR2 YYNGEE. The CDR3 loop reads CASSLRGHFLGTYDEKLFF. CDR3 nucleotide sequence: TGTGCCAGCAGCCTCCGAGGACACTTTTTGGGTACCTATGATGAAAAACTGTTTTTT. Drawing the rest from reference TRBV9 and TRBJ1-4, the complete variable domain is DSGVTQTPKHLITATGQRVTLRCSPRSGDLSVYWYQQSLDQGLQFLIQYYNGEERAKGNILERFSAQQFPDLHSELNLSSLELGDSALYFCASSLRGHFLGTYDEKLFFGSGTQLSVL.

The chain combines TRBV7-9 with TRBJ1-1, with D uncertain. V was shortened by 5 bases and J by 1 base, with 8 bases between the two germline ends. Germline V gene sequence: CDR1 SEHNR, CDR2 FQNEAQ (reference sequence). The CDR3 is 13 residues long. CDR3 loop: CASSLEANTEAFF. CDR3 DNA: TGTGCCAGCAGCCTAGAAGCGAACACTGAAGCTTTCTTT.

The chain links TRBV27 to TRBJ2-3, with D unresolved. CDR3 length equals 12 residues. V was cut by 6 bases and J by 0 bases, with 4 bases left in between. Germline assignment: CDR1 MNHEY and CDR2 SMNVEV (reference sequence). The CDR3 reads CASSHSTDTQYF. As DNA, the CDR3 is TGTGCCAGCAGCCATAGCACAGATACGCAGTATTTT.

V and J are TRBV11-3 and TRBJ2-7; TRBD2 matches 8 bases. V trimming: 2 bases; J trimming: 0 bases; junction bases outside the gene matches: 3. The CDR3 length is 15 residues. Germline CDR1 reads SGHNT; CDR2 reads YENEEA. The CDR3 region is CASSLRSGGSYEQYF. CDR3 in DNA: TGTGCCAGCAGCTTAAGGAGCGGGGGCTCCTACGAGCAGTACTTC.

This clone was counted many times. This chain joins TRBV30 and TRBJ2-2, with TRBD1 matching over 7 bases. The CDR3 has 14 amino acids. From germline, CDR1 is GTSNPN and CDR2 SVGIG (reference sequence). J gave up 7 bases and V 7 bases, and 12 bases lay outside the gene matches. CDR3: CALNTGVEVGELFF. CDR3 nucleotide sequence: TGTGCCTTAAATACAGGGGTGGAGGTCGGGGAGCTGTTTTTT.

The chain couples TRBV9 to TRBJ2-1, with 10 nucleotides matching TRBD2. The J segment lost 2 bases and the V segment lost 0 bases, leaving 2 bases of the junction unmatched. This CDR3 contains 16 residues. From germline, CDR1 is SGDLS and CDR2 YYNGEE. Written as DNA, the CDR3 is TGTGCCAGCAGCGTAGATCTAGCGGGGGCCTACAATGAGCAGTTCTTC. This encodes CASSVDLAGAYNEQFF.

The V gene is TRBV7-9, the J gene TRBJ2-7, with a tentative D call TRBD2 (5 bases). The CDR3 runs 15 residues. CDR1 is SEHNR, CDR2 FQNEAQ, per germline (reference sequence). Trimming removed 4 bases from V and 1 base from J, with 14 bases in between. The CDR3 spells CASSSERTGSYEQYF. DNA of the CDR3: TGTGCCAGCAGCTCAGAGCGGACGGGTTCCTACGAGCAGTACTTC.

V is TRBV5-6 and J is TRBJ1-2; 9 bases match TRBD1. The V gene's germline CDR1 is SGHDT and CDR2 YYEEEE. This CDR3 has 17 amino acids. The trim removed 4 bases at V and 3 bases at J, leaving 13 bases unmatched. The CDR3 sequence: CASSPERTGESYYGYTF. CDR3 in DNA: TGTGCCAGCAGCCCGGAGCGGACAGGGGAAAGCTACTATGGCTACACCTTC.